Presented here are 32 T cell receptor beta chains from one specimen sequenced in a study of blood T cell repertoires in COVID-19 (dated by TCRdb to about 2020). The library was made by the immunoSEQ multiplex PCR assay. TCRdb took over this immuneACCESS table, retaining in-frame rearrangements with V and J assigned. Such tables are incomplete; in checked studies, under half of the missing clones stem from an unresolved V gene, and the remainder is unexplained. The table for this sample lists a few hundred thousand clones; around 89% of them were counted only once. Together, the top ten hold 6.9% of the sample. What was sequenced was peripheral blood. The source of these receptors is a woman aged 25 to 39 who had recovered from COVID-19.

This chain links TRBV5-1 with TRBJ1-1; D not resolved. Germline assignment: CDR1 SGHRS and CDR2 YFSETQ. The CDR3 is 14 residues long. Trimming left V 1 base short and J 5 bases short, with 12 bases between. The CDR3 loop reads CASSLNPQLTEAFF. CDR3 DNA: TGCGCCAGCAGCTTGAATCCACAATTGACTGAAGCTTTCTTT.

CDR3 DNA sequence: TGTGCCATCAGTGACCGCGGGACAGGGGAAAATGGCTACACCTTC. It encodes CAISDRGTGENGYTF. The chain carries TRBV10-3 and TRBJ1-2, with TRBD1 matching 10 bases. The CDR3 extends over 15 amino acids. V shed 3 bases, J shed 6 bases, and the junction held 7 bases outside the gene matches. Germline assignment: CDR1 ENHRY and CDR2 SYGVKD.

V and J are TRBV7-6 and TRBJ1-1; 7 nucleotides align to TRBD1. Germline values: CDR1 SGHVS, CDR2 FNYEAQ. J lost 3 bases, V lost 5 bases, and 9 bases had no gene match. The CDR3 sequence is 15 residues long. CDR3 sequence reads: CASSPRARGDTEAFF. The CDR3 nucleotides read TGTGCCAGCAGCCCCCGGGCCAGGGGGGACACTGAAGCTTTCTTT.

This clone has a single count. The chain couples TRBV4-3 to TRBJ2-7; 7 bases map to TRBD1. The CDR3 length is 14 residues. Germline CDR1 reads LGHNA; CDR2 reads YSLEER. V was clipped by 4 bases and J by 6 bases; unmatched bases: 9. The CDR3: CASSPVGQGVEQYF. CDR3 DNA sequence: TGCGCCAGCAGCCCAGTGGGGCAGGGGGTCGAGCAGTACTTC.

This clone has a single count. Here the CDR3 reads CASSSRGGNEKLFF. The DNA for the CDR3 is TGCGCCAGCAGCTCCAGGGGAGGGAATGAAAAACTGTTTTTT. This chain uses TRBV5-1 with TRBJ1-4; maybe TRBD1 (6 bases). Trimming shortened V by 3 bases and J by 5 bases, and 11 bases separated the two germline ends. The CDR3 length is 14 residues. Germline V CDR1 and CDR2: SGHRS, YFSETQ.

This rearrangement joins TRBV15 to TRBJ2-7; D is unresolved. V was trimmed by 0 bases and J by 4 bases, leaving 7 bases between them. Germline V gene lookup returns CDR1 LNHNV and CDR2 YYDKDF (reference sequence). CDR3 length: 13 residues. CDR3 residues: CATSRDHRYEQYF. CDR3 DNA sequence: TGTGCCACCAGCAGAGACCATCGGTACGAGCAGTACTTC.

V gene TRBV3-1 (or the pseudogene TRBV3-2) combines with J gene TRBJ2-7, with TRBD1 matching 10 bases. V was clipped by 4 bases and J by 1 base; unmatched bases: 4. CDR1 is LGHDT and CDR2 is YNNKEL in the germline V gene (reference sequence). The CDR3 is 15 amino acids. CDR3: CASSLRGQGSYEQYF. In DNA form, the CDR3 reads TGTGCCAGCAGCCTCCGGGGACAGGGGTCCTACGAGCAGTACTTC.

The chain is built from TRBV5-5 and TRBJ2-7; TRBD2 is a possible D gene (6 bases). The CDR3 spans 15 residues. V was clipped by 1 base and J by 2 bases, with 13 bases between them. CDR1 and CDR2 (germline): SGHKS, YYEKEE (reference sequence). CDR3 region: CASSLSGGFPYEQYF. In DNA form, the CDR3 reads TGTGCCAGCAGCTTGTCCGGGGGATTCCCCTACGAGCAGTACTTC.

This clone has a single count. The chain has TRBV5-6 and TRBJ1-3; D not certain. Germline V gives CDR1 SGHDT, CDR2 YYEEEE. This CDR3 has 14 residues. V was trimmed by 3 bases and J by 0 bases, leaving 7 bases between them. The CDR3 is CASSSGNSGNTIYF. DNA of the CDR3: TGTGCCAGCAGCTCGGGAAACTCTGGAAACACCATATATTTT.

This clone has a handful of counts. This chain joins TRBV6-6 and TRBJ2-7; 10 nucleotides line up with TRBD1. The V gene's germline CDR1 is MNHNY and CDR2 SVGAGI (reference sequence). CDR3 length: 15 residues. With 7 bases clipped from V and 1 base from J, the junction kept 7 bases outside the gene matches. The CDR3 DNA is TGTGCCAGCACGCCTGGGACAGGGGAATCCTACGAGCAGTACTTC. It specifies CASTPGTGESYEQYF.

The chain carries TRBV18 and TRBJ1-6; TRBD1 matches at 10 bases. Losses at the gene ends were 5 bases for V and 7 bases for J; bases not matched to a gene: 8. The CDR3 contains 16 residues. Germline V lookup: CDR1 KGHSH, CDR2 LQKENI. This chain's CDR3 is CASSRGQGWSNSPLHF. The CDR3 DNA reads TGTGCCAGCTCAAGGGGACAGGGGTGGTCGAATTCACCCCTCCACTTT.

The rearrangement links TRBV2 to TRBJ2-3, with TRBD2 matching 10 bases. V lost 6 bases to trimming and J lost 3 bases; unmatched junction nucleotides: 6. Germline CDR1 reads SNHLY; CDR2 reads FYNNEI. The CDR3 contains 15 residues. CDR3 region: CASSLKRGGTDTQYF. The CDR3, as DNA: TGTGCCAGCAGCCTTAAGCGGGGGGGAACAGATACGCAGTATTTT.

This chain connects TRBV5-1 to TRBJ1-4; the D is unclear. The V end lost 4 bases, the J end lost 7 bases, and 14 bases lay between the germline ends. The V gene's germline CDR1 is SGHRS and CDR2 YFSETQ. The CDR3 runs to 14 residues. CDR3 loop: CASSPDKGSEKLFF. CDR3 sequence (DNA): TGCGCCAGCAGCCCTGACAAAGGGAGTGAAAAACTGTTTTTT.

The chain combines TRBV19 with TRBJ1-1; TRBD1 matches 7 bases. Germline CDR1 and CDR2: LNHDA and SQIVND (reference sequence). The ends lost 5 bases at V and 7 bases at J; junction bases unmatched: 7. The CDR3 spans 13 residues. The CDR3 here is CASSDRGQDEAFF. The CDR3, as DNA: TGTGCCAGTAGTGATAGGGGGCAGGATGAAGCTTTCTTT.

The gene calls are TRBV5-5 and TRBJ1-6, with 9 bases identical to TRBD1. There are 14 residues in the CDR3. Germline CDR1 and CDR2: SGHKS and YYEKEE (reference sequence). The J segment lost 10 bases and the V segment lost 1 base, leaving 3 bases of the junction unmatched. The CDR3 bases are TGTGCCAGCAGCTTGCCGGGACAGGGATCACCCCTCCACTTT. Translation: CASSLPGQGSPLHF.

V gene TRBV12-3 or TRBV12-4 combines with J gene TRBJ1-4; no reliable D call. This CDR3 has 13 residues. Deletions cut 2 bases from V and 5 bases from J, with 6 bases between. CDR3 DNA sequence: TGTGCCAGCAGTTTATCTGTGAATGAAAAACTGTTTTTT. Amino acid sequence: CASSLSVNEKLFF.

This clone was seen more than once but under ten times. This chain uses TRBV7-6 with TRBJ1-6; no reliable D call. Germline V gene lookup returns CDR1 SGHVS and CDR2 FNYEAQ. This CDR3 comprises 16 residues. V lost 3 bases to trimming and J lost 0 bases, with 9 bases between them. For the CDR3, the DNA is TGTGCCAGCAGCTTGGGTCCTAGCTCCTATAATTCACCCCTCCACTTT. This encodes CASSLGPSSYNSPLHF.

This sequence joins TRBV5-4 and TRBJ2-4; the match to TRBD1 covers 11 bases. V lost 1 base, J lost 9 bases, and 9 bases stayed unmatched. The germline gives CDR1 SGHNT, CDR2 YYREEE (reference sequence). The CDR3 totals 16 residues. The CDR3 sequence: CASSLQLGTGGSIQYF. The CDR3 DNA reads TGTGCCAGCAGCTTGCAATTAGGGACAGGGGGAAGCATTCAGTACTTC.

CDR3 region: CASSLGYSGVNNEQFF. For the CDR3, the DNA is TGTGCCAGCAGCTTGGGGTATAGCGGGGTCAACAATGAGCAGTTCTTC. The chain is built from TRBV5-5 and TRBJ2-1, with 8 bases aligning to TRBD2. This CDR3 has 16 residues. Unmatched junction bases numbered 7, after V lost 0 bases and J lost 5 bases. The germline V gene encodes CDR1 SGHKS and CDR2 YYEKEE (reference sequence). The full variable domain, with the rest looked up from reference TRBV5-5 and TRBJ2-1, is DAGVTQSPTHLIKTRGQQVTLRCSPISGHKSVSWYQQVLGQGPQFIFQYYEKEERGRGNFPDRFSARQFPNYSSELNVNALLLGDSALYLCASSLGYSGVNNEQFFGPGTRLTVL.

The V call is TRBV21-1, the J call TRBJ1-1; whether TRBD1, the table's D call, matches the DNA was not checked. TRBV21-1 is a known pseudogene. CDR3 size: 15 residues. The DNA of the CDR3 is TGTGCCAGCAGCAGGCATGGGACAGGGAACACTGAAGCTTTCTTT. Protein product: CASSRHGTGNTEAFF.

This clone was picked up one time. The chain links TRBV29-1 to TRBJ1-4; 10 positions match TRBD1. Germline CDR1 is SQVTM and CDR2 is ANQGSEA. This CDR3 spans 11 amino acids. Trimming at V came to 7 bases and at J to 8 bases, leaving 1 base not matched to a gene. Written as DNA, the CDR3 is TGCAGCGGGGGACAGGGGGAAAAACTGTTTTTT. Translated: CSGGQGEKLFF.

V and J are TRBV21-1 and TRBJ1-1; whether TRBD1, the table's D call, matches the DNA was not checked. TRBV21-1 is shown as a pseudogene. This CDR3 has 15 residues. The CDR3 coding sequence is TGTGCCAGCAGAAAGGCCCAGGGTCATACATATGAAGCTTTCTTT. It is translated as CASRKAQGHTYEAFF.

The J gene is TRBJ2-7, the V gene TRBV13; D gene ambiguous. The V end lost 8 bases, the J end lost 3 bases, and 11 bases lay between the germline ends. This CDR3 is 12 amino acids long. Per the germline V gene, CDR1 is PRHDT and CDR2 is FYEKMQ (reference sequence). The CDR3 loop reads CASSTSYYEQYF. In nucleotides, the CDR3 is TGTGCCAGCTCGACTTCCTACTACGAGCAGTACTTC.

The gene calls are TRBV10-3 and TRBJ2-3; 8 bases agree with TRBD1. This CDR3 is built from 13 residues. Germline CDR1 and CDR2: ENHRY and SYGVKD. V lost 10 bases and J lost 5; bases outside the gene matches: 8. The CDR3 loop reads CASKGQGEDTQYF. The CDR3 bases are TGTGCCAGCAAAGGACAGGGTGAAGATACGCAGTATTTT.

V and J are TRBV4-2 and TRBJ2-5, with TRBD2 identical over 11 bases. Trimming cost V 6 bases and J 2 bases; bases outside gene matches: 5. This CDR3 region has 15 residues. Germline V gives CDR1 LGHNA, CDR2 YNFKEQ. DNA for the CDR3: TGTGCCAGCAGTCCTAGCGGGGGGCAACAAGAGACCCAGTACTTC. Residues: CASSPSGGQQETQYF.

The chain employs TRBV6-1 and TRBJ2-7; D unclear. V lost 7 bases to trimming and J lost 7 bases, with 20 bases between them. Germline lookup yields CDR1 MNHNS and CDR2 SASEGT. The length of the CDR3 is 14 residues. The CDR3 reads CASINGGSDFEQYF. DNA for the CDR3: TGTGCCAGCATAAACGGCGGATCCGATTTTGAGCAGTACTTC.

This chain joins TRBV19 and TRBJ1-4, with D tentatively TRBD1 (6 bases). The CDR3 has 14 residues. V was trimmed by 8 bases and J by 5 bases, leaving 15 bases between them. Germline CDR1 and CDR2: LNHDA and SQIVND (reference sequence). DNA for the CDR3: TGTGCCAGTGGGGAACAGGGTCTAAATGAAAAACTGTTTTTT. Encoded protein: CASGEQGLNEKLFF.

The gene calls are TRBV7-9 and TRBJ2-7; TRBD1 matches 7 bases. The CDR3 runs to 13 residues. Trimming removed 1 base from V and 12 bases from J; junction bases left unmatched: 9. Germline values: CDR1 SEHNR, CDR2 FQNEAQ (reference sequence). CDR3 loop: CASSLDNRGKRYF. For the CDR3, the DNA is TGTGCCAGCAGCTTAGATAACAGGGGAAAGAGGTACTTC.

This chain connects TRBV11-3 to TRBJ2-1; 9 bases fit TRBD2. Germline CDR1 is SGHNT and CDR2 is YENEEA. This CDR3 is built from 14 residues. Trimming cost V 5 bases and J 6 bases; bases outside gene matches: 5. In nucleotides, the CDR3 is TGTGCCAGCAGCCAAGCGGGGGGTTTCAATGAGCAGTTCTTC. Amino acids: CASSQAGGFNEQFF.

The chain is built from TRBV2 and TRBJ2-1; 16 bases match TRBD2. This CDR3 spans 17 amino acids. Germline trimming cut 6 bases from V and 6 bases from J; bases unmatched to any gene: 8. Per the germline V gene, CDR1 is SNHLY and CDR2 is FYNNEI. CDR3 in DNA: TGTGCCAGCAGACAGGGGACTAGCGGGGGGGCAAGCAATGAGCAGTTCTTC. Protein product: CASRQGTSGGASNEQFF. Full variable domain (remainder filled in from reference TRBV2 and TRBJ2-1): EPEVTQTPSHQVTQMGQEVILRCVPISNHLYFYWYRQILGQKVEFLVSFYNNEISEKSEIFDDQFSVERPDGSNFTLKIRSTKLEDSAMYFCASRQGTSGGASNEQFFGPGTRLTVL.

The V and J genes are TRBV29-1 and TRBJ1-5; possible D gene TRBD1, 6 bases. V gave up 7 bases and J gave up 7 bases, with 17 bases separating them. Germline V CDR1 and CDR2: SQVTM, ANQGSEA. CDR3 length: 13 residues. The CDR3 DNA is TGCAGCGCGTTTCAGGGGCCGGGCCAGCCCCAGCATTTT. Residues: CSAFQGPGQPQHF. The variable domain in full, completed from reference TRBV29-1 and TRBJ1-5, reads SAVISQKPSRDICQRGTSLTIQCQVDSQVTMMFWYRQQPGQSLTLIATANQGSEATYESGFVIDKFPISRPNLTFSTLTVSNMSPEDSSIYLCSAFQGPGQPQHFGDGTRLSIL.

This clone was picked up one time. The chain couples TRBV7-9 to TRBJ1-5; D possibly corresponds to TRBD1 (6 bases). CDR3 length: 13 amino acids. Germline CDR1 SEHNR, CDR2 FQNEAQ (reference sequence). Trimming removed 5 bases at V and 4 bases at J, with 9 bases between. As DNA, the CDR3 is TGTGCCAGCAGCAAGGGGGAAAATCAGCCCCAGCATTTT. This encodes CASSKGENQPQHF.